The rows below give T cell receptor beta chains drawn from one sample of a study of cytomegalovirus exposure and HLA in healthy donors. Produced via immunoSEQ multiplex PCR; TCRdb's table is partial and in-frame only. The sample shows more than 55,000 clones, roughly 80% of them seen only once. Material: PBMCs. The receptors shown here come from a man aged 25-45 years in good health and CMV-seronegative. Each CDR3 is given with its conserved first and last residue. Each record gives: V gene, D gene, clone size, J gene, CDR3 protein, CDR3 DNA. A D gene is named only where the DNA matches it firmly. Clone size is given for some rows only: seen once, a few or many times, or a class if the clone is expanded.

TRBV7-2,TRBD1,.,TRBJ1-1,CASSQWTGNTEAFF,TGTGCCAGCAGCCAGTGGACAGGGAACACTGAAGCTTTCTTT
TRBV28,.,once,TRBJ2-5,CASSSPSLTEETQYF,TGTGCCAGCAGTTCCCCTTCTCTGACAGAAGAGACCCAGTACTTC
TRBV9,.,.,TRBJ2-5,CASSVGRVETQYF,TGTGCCAGCAGCGTAGGGCGGGTGGAGACCCAGTACTTC
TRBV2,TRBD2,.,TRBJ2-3,CASREGLAHTDTQYF,TGTGCCAGCAGAGAGGGACTAGCCCACACAGATACGCAGTATTTT
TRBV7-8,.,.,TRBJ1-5,CASSGVRADSNQPQHF,TGTGCCAGCAGCGGTGTCAGGGCCGATAGCAATCAGCCCCAGCATTTT
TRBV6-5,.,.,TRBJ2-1,CATLGGAPLASEQFF,TGTGCCACTCTGGGGGGGGCTCCCCTAGCGAGTGAGCAGTTCTTC
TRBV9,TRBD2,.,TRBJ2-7,CASSLGGGYEQYF,TGTGCCAGCAGCCTTGGGGGGGGGTACGAGCAGTACTTC
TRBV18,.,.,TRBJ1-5,CASSPFGVSNQPQHF,TGTGCCAGCTCTCCCTTCGGGGTATCCAATCAGCCCCAGCATTTT
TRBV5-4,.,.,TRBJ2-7,CASSLGGGAGEQYF,TGCGCCAGCAGCTTAGGAGGGGGCGCGGGGGAGCAGTACTTC
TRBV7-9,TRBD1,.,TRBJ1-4,CASSLGQGEKLFF,TGTGCCAGCAGCTTGGGACAGGGAGAAAAACTGTTTTTT
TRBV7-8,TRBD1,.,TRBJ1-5,CASSSDRGPNQPQHF,TGTGCCAGCAGCTCTGACAGGGGGCCCAATCAGCCCCAGCATTTT
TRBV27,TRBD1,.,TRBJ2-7,CASSSGTGGYEQYF,TGTGCCAGCAGTAGCGGGACAGGGGGCTACGAGCAGTACTTC
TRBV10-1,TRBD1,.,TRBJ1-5,CASPGGRQPQHF,TGCGCCAGCCCAGGGGGTAGGCAGCCCCAGCATTTT
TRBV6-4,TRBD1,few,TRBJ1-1,CASSAAGGNTEAFF,TGTGCCAGCAGTGCGGCAGGGGGGAACACTGAAGCTTTCTTT
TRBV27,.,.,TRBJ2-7,CASRGSGLPGEQYF,TGTGCCAGCAGGGGGTCCGGGCTCCCAGGGGAGCAGTACTTC
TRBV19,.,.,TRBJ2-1,CASSTGQPNEQFF,TGTGCCAGTAGTACAGGACAGCCAAATGAGCAGTTCTTC
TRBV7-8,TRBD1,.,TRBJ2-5,CASSRDRFQETQYF,TGTGCCAGCAGCCGGGACAGGTTCCAAGAGACCCAGTACTTC
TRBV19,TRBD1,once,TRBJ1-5,CASSIGRLFDRGPHQPQHF,TGTGCCAGTAGTATAGGGAGGCTGTTCGACAGGGGGCCCCATCAGCCCCAGCATTTT
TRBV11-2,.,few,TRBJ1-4,CASSLEGAANEKLFF,TGTGCCAGCAGCTTAGAGGGGGCAGCGAATGAAAAACTGTTTTTT
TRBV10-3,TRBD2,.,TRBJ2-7,CAIQRGDSYEQYF,TGTGCCATCCAACGGGGGGATTCCTACGAGCAGTACTTC
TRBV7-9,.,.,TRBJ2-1,CASSTLAAEQFF,TGTGCCAGCAGCACTCTAGCCGCTGAGCAGTTCTTC
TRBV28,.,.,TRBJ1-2,CASSPRTRPYRYGYTF,TGTGCCAGCAGTCCCCGAACCCGACCCTACAGGTACGGCTACACCTTC
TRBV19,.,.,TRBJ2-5,CASSIVGVKETQYF,TGTGCCAGTAGTATAGTAGGGGTTAAAGAGACCCAGTACTTC
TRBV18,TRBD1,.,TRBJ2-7,CASSIWDRPYEQYF,TGTGCCAGCTCGATCTGGGACAGACCCTACGAGCAGTACTTC
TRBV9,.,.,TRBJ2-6,CASSGGTGANVLTF,TGTGCCAGCAGCGGAGGGACTGGGGCCAACGTCCTGACTTTC
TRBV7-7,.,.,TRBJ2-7,CASSPGGSSIEQYF,TGTGCTAGCAGCCCGGGGGGCTCGAGCATAGAGCAGTACTTC
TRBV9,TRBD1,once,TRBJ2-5,CASSAGTAQETQYF,TGTGCCAGCAGCGCTGGGACAGCCCAAGAGACCCAGTACTTC
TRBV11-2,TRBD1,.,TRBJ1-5,CASSAQGAGDQPQHF,TGTGCCAGCAGCGCACAGGGGGCGGGGGATCAGCCCCAGCATTTT
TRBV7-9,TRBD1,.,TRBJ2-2,CASSYRRQGNTGELFF,TGTGCCAGCAGCTACCGGCGACAGGGAAACACCGGGGAGCTGTTTTTT